The following is a T cell receptor beta chain sequence with its context. This table comes from immunoSEQ multiplex PCR, and its TCRdb copy is limited to in-frame clones, with some not included. The top ten clones hold 10% to 12% of a sample with over 10,000 clones, around 85% of them seen once. These data belong to a study of technical replicates of blood from a few donors. V lost 5 bases and J lost 8, with 7 bases in between. CDR3 length: 11 amino acids. Germline CDR1 and CDR2: SEHNR and FQNEAQ (reference sequence). The material sequenced was PBMCs. The sequence came from a human donor in good health. The rearrangement joins TRBV7-9 to TRBJ2-1, with D unresolved. The CDR3 loop is CASSPLDEQFF. The CDR3 nucleotides read TGTGCCAGCAGCCCTCTAGATGAGCAGTTCTTC.